This T cell receptor (beta chain) was sequenced in a study of blood T cell repertoires in COVID-19. About the research overall: Sites across the United States, Italy and Spain contributed samples from acute and convalescent COVID-19.

The authors' processing: Estimation of nucleated cell counts was performed using reference gene primer amplification. Clones were sequenced by immunoSEQ multiplex PCR, and TCRdb holds only the in-frame ones, with some missing. V and J calls plus clone size are reproduced from that table; the DNA served to infer D and trimming. The sample lists about 280,000 clones, approximately 86% seen once, with almost 9.5% in the top ten. CDR3 length: 15 residues. CDR1 is SGHNT, CDR2 YYREEE, per germline (reference sequence). The J segment lost 3 bases and the V segment lost 4 bases, leaving 5 bases of the junction unmatched.

This sequence originates from a man younger than 35 with active or convalescent COVID-19. The sample was peripheral blood. The V gene is TRBV5-4, the J gene TRBJ1-2, with 11 bases aligning to TRBD1. In DNA, the CDR3 is TGTGCCAGCAGCCTGGGACAGGGGGTGGACTATGGCTACACCTTC. As protein: CASSLGQGVDYGYTF.